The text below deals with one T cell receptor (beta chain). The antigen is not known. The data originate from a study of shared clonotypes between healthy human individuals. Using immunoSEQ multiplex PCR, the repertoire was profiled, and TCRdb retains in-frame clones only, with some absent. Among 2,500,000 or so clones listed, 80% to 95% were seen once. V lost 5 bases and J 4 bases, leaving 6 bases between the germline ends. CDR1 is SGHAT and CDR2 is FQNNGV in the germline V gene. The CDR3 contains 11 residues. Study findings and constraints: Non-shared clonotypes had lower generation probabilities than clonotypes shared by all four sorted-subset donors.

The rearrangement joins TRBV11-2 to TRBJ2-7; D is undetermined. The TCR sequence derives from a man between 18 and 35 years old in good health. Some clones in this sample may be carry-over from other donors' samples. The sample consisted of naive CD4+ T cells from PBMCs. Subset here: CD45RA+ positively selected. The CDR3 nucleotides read TGTGCCAGCAGCAATGTTTACGAGCAGTACTTC. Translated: CASSNVYEQYF.